The clone carrying this TCR beta chain was detected ten times or more. Its antigen remains unknown. Every naive CD8 library was made from between roughly 18,000 and 1,000,000 sorted cells with 10%, 30% or 50% RNA. CD8+CD4-CCR7+CD45RA+ cells were sorted as naive CD8 T cells. The CDR3 spans 17 residues. For bulk TCR libraries, previously described methods and listed TCR primers were used. TCRdb re-called the PCR reads through MiXCR, storing one row per CDR3 protein. The sample consists of under 600,000 distinct CDR3 sequences, over 20% of them appearing once. These data originate in a study of molecular identifiers for immune sequencing clone quantification. Study observations and caveats: Jurkat TCR RNA that was spiked in from one cell was reportedly detectable among around 1 million naive cells.

Input material: naive CD8+ T cells from blood, with Jurkat cell RNA spiked in. Regarding subset: FACS-sorted CD8+CD4-CCR7+CD45RA+ naive T cells. The chain employs TRBV21-1 and TRBJ1-1; TRBD1 is the table's D call, not checked against the DNA. TRBV21-1 is given as a pseudogene. The origin of this receptor is a human donor in good health. Some libraries in this study had Jurkat cell RNA spiked in. Written as DNA, the CDR3 is TGTGCCAGCAGCCTACTAAGGGGGGCCTATACGAACACTGAAGCTTTCTTT. It is translated as CASSLLRGAYTNTEAFF.